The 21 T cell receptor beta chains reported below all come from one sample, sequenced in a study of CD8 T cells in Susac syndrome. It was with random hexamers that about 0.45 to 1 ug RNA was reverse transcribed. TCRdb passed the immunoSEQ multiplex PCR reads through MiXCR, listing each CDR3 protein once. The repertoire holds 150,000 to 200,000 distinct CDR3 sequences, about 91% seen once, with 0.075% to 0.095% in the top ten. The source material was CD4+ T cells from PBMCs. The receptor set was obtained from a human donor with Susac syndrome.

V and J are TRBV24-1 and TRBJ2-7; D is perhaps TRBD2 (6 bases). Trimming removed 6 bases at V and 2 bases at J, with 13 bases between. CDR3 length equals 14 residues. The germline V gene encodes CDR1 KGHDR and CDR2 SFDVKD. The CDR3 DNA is TGTGCCACCAGTCCCGGAGGGGTCGCCTACGAGCAGTACTTC. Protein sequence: CATSPGGVAYEQYF.

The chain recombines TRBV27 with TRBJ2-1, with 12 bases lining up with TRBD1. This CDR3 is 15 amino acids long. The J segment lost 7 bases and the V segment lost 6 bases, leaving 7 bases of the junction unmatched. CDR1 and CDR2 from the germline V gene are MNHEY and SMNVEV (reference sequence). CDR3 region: CASRGWGQGANEQFF. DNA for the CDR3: TGTGCCAGCAGGGGTTGGGGACAGGGGGCAAATGAGCAGTTCTTC.

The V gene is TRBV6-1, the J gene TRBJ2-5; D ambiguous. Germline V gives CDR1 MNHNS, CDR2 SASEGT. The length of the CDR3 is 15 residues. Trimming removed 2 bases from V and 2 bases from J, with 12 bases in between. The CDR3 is CASSEFYSEQETQYF. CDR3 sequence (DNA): TGTGCCAGCAGTGAATTTTACAGCGAGCAAGAGACCCAGTACTTC.

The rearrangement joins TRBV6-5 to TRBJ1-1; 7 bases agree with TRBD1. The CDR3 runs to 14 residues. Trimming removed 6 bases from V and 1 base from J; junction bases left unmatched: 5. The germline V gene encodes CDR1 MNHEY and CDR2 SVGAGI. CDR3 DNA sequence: TGTGCCAGCAGAATCAGGGGGAAGAACACTGAAGCTTTCTTT. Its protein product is CASRIRGKNTEAFF.

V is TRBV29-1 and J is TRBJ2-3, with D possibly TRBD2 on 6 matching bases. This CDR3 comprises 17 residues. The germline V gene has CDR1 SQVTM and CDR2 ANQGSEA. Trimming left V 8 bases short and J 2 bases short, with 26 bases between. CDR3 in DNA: TGCAGCACGGTTTGGCGGGACTGGAATCCTGACACAGATACGCAGTATTTT. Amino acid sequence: CSTVWRDWNPDTDTQYF.

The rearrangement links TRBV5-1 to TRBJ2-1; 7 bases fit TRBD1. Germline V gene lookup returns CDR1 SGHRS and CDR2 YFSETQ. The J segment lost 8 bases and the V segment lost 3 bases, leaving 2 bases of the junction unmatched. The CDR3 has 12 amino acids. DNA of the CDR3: TGCGCCAGCAGCTCTACAGGGGATGAGCAGTTCTTC. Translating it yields CASSSTGDEQFF.

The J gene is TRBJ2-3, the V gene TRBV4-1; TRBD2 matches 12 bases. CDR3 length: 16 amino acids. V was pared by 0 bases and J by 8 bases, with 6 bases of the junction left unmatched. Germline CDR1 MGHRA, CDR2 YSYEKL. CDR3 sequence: CASSQDPSGGAATQYF. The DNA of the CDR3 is TGCGCCAGCAGCCAAGATCCTAGCGGGGGGGCGGCTACGCAGTATTTT.

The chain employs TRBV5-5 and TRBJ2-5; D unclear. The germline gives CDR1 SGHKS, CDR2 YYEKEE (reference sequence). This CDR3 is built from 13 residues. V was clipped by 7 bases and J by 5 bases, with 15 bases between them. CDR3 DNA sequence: TGTGCCAGCGCGTTAGGTCATGGGGAGACCCAGTACTTC. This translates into CASALGHGETQYF.

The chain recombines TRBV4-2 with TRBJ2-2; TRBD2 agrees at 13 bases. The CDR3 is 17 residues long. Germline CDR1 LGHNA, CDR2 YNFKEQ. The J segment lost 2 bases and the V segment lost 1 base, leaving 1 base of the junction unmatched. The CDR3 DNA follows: TGTGCCAGCAGCCAAGGGACTAGCGGGGGAAACACCGGGGAGCTGTTTTTT. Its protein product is CASSQGTSGGNTGELFF.

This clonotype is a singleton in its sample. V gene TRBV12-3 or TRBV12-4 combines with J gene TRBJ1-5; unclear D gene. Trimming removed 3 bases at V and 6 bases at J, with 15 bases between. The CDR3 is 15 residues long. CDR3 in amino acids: CASSFWRRVGQPQHF. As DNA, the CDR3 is TGTGCCAGCAGTTTTTGGAGGCGGGTCGGTCAGCCCCAGCATTTT.

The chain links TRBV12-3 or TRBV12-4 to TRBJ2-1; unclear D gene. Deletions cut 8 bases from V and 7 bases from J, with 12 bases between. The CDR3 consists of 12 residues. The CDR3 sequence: CASADIENEQFF. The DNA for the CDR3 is TGTGCCAGCGCCGACATAGAGAATGAGCAGTTCTTC.

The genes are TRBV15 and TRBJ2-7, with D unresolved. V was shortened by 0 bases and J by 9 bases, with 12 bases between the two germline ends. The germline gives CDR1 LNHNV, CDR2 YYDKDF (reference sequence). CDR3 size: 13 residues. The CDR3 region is CATSRDTVSLQYF. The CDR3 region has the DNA TGTGCCACCAGCAGAGATACGGTGTCCTTGCAGTACTTC. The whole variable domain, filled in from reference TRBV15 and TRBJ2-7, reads DAMVIQNPRYQVTQFGKPVTLSCSQTLNHNVMYWYQQKSSQAPKLLFHYYDKDFNNEADTPDNFQSRRPNTSFCFLDIRSPGLGDTAMYLCATSRDTVSLQYFGPGTRLTVT.

CDR3 in DNA: TGTGCCAGCAGTTTACAAGCGGGAGGGAATAACTACGAGCAGTACTTC. This codes for CASSLQAGGNNYEQYF. The V call is TRBV28, the J call TRBJ2-7; TRBD2 matches 10 bases. CDR3 size: 16 residues. V shed 2 bases, J shed 3 bases, and the junction held 7 bases outside the gene matches. Germline-derived CDR1 and CDR2 are MDHEN and SYDVKM.

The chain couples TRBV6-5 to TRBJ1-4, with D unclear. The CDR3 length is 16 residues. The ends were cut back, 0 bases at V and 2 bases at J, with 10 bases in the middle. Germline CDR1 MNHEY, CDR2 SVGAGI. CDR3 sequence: CASSYSKDPTNEKLFF. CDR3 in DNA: TGTGCCAGCAGTTACTCGAAAGACCCGACTAATGAAAAACTGTTTTTT.

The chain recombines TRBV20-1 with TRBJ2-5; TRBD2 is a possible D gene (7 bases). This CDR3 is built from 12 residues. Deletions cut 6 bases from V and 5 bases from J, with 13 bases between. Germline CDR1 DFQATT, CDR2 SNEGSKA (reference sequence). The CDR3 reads CSAPRGGETQYF. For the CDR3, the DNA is TGCAGTGCCCCTAGGGGGGGGGAGACCCAGTACTTC.

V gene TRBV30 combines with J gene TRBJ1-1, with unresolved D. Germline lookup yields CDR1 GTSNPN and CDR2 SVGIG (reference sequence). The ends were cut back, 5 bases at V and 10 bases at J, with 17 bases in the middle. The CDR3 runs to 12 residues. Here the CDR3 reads CAWREGGRRAFF. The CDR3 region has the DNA TGTGCCTGGCGGGAAGGAGGGCGCCGAGCTTTCTTT.

The CDR3 sequence is CATRTGQGGSTEAFF. CDR3 DNA: TGTGCCACGCGGACAGGGCAAGGAGGAAGCACTGAAGCTTTCTTT. The genes are TRBV10-3 and TRBJ1-1, with 8 bases aligning to TRBD1. V was pared by 10 bases and J by 4 bases, with 14 bases of the junction left unmatched. The germline gives CDR1 ENHRY, CDR2 SYGVKD. This CDR3 is 15 amino acids long.

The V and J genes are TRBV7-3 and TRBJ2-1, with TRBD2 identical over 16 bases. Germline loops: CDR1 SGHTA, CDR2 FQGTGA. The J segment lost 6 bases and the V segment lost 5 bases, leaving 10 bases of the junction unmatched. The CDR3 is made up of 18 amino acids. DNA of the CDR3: TGTGCCAGCAGCACCGGGACTAGCGGGAGGGGGTTGGGCAATGAGCAGTTCTTC. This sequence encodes CASSTGTSGRGLGNEQFF.

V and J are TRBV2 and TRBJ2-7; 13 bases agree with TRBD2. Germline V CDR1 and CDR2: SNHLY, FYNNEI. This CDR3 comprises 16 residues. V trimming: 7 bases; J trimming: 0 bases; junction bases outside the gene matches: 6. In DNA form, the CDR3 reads TGTGCCAGCACTGGACTAGCGGGAGATAGCTCCTACGAGCAGTACTTC. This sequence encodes CASTGLAGDSSYEQYF.

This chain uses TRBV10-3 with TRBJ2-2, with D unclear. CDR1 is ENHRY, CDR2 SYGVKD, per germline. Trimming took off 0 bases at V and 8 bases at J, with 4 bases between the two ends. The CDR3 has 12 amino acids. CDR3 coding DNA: TGTGCCATCAGTGAGTCGGCGGGGGAGCTGTTTTTT. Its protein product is CAISESAGELFF.

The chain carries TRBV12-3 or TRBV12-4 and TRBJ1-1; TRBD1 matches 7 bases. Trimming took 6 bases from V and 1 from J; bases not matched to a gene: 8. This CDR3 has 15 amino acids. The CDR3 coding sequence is TGTGCCAGCAGACGAGGACAGGCCCCGAACACTGAAGCTTTCTTT. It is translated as CASRRGQAPNTEAFF.